In its sample, the clone carrying this TCR beta chain was seen once. Its antigen remains unknown. V was clipped by 11 bases and J by 0 bases, with 11 bases between them. This CDR3 spans 12 amino acids. From germline, CDR1 is ENHRY and CDR2 SYGVKD. The sample comes from a study of shared clonotypes between healthy human individuals. Sorted subsets were amplified in replicate PCRs using around 220 ng DNA, some 31,000 T cell genomes. The data were produced by immunoSEQ multiplex PCR, yet TCRdb's version contains in-frame clones alone and is incomplete. The table includes over 2,000,000 clones, around 93% detected once. General study results and limits: Read depth was anticipated to influence clonotype sharing among donors. All-four-donor shared clonotypes had higher generation probabilities than non-shared clonotypes did. The study's rarefaction showed incomplete sorted-subset sequencing despite large depth.

The naive CD8 subset, CD45RO-negative cells positively selected for CCR7, excluded terminally differentiated effector memory CD45RA+ cells. The TCR comes from a man aged 18 to 29 in good health. Some clones in this sample may be carry-over from other donors' samples. The chain is built from TRBV10-3 and TRBJ2-7; a possible D gene is TRBD2 (6 bases). Sequencing was done on a sample of naive CD8+ T cells from PBMCs. CDR3 sequence (DNA): TGTGCCGGTGGCGGGACCTCCTACGAGCAGTACTTC. This translates into CAGGGTSYEQYF.